The 22 T cell receptor beta chains below all came from one sample that was sequenced in a study of cytomegalovirus exposure and HLA in healthy donors. The PCR ran on 60 Vbeta and 13 Jbeta primers. Generated by immunoSEQ multiplex PCR, the TCRdb table keeps only in-frame clones and is missing some. The table has more than 100,000 clones, around 66% seen once. Input material: PBMCs. The origin of the receptors is a woman in her 40s in good health and CMV-seropositive.

V and J are TRBV6-1 and TRBJ2-7; 10 nucleotides line up with TRBD1. Germline lookup yields CDR1 MNHNS and CDR2 SASEGT. V shed 5 bases, J shed 7 bases, and the junction held 8 bases outside the gene matches. This CDR3 contains 14 residues. In nucleotides, the CDR3 is TGTGCCAGCAGTACGACAGGGGGCGTGGGGGAGCAGTACTTC. Protein product: CASSTTGGVGEQYF.

The table lists this clone with a few counts. The V gene is TRBV5-1, the J gene TRBJ1-1; tentatively, D is TRBD1 (6 bases). The V end lost 2 bases, the J end lost 3 bases, and 11 bases lay between the germline ends. The CDR3 loop spans 14 amino acids. Germline V gene sequence: CDR1 SGHRS, CDR2 YFSETQ. DNA for the CDR3: TGCGCCAGCAGCTTCCAGGGGTGGGACACTGAAGCTTTCTTT. As protein: CASSFQGWDTEAFF.

This clone was seen a few times. The rearrangement links TRBV19 to TRBJ1-5; the D is unclear. The CDR3 runs to 12 residues. CDR1 and CDR2 from the germline V gene are LNHDA and SQIVND (reference sequence). Trimming shortened V by 10 bases and J by 2 bases, and 9 bases separated the two germline ends. DNA of the CDR3: TGTGCCACAGACGGAGGCAATCAGCCCCAGCATTTT. Its protein is CATDGGNQPQHF.

This clone appeared a few times. The V gene is TRBV28, the J gene TRBJ1-2, with D tentatively TRBD1 (5 bases). The CDR3 sequence is 14 residues long. Germline-derived CDR1 and CDR2 are MDHEN and SYDVKM. Between the trimmed V and J ends, which lost 6 bases and 2 bases, there was a span of 13 bases. CDR3 bases: TGTGCCAGCAGAGAACCGGGACTCAACTATGGCTACACCTTC. This translates into CASREPGLNYGYTF.

This clone appeared a few times. The chain links TRBV4-2 to TRBJ2-7, with TRBD1 identical over 7 bases. The CDR3 runs to 15 residues. Germline V gene lookup returns CDR1 LGHNA and CDR2 YNFKEQ. The V and J ends lost 2 bases and 5 bases, in that order; junction bases with no gene match: 9. The CDR3: CASSQLSTGIDEQYF. The CDR3 DNA reads as TGTGCCAGCAGCCAACTTTCGACAGGGATAGACGAGCAGTACTTC.

The V gene is TRBV6-7, the J gene TRBJ1-1; 9 bases line up with TRBD1. TRBV6-7 is recorded as an ORF, its role being uncertain. CDR3 size: 14 residues. V was clipped by 6 bases and J by 3 bases; unmatched bases: 5. CDR3 sequence: CASRGQGGHTEAFF. CDR3 in DNA: TGTGCCAGCAGGGGACAGGGCGGCCACACTGAAGCTTTCTTT.

CDR3: CASSLGTSGGAGELFF. The CDR3 DNA sequence: TGTGCCAGCAGCTTGGGGACTAGCGGGGGGGCCGGGGAGCTGTTTTTT. The V call is TRBV11-2, the J call TRBJ2-2, with TRBD2 matching 16 bases. From germline, CDR1 is SGHAT and CDR2 FQNNGV. The CDR3 has 16 amino acids. Unmatched junction bases numbered 1, after V lost 3 bases and J lost 6 bases.

The chain employs TRBV6-5 and TRBJ1-4; D may be TRBD1 (5 bases). The germline V gene encodes CDR1 MNHEY and CDR2 SVGAGI. V lost 0 bases to trimming and J lost 8 bases, with 10 bases between them. This CDR3 has 14 residues. In nucleotides, the CDR3 is TGTGCCAGCAGTTACTCAGGGGTTGGAGAAAAACTGTTTTTT. This sequence encodes CASSYSGVGEKLFF.

The J gene is TRBJ1-2, the V gene TRBV28; D is perhaps TRBD1 (5 bases). The CDR3 covers 16 residues. Trimming removed 6 bases from V and 2 bases from J, with 19 bases in between. Germline V gene sequence: CDR1 MDHEN, CDR2 SYDVKM. CDR3 amino acids: CASSTNQWAGNYGYTF. As DNA, the CDR3 is TGTGCCAGCAGCACCAACCAGTGGGCAGGGAACTATGGCTACACCTTC.

The rearrangement joins TRBV19 to TRBJ2-7, with TRBD2 matching 8 bases. V gave up 11 bases and J gave up 1 base; unmatched junction bases: 10. The CDR3 is made up of 14 amino acids. Germline V gives CDR1 LNHDA, CDR2 SQIVND (reference sequence). The DNA for the CDR3 is TGTGCCTCATCTATAGCGGGGCGATCCTACGAGCAGTACTTC. Its translation is CASSIAGRSYEQYF.

This chain connects TRBV6-1 to TRBJ2-7, with D unresolved. The V end was cut by 2 bases, the J end by 3 bases, with 8 bases between. Germline loops: CDR1 MNHNS, CDR2 SASEGT. CDR3 length equals 13 residues. The CDR3 DNA reads TGTGCCAGCAGTGAAAATATTAGCTACGAGCAGTACTTC. Translation: CASSENISYEQYF.

The gene calls are TRBV10-3 and TRBJ2-5, with TRBD1 identical over 9 bases. Germline-derived CDR1 and CDR2 are ENHRY and SYGVKD. The V gene end was trimmed by 5 bases and the J gene end by 3 bases; junction bases not matched to a gene: 4. This CDR3 is 14 amino acids long. CDR3 loop: CAISQTGGEETQYF. The CDR3 nucleotides are TGTGCCATCAGTCAGACAGGGGGTGAAGAGACCCAGTACTTC.

This clone turned up a few times. One end of the junction fails to match germline, which may point to a read error. The chain joins TRBV7-7 to TRBJ2-5; D is possibly TRBD2 (7 bases). This CDR3 is built from 14 residues. Germline CDR1 is SSHAT and CDR2 is FNYEAQ (reference sequence). Here the CDR3 reads CASSHRGAQETQYF. CDR3 coding DNA: TGTGCTAGCAGTCACCGGGGGGCTCAAGAGACCCAGTACTTC.

V gene TRBV6-5 combines with J gene TRBJ1-3; D unresolved. Per germline, CDR1 MNHEY and CDR2 SVGAGI. The CDR3 loop spans 15 amino acids. V lost 2 bases and J lost 0, with 8 bases in between. In DNA form, the CDR3 reads TGTGCCAGCAGTTACGGCGGGGACTCTGGAAACACCATATATTTT. Residues: CASSYGGDSGNTIYF.

V gene TRBV19 combines with J gene TRBJ1-4; 8 bases map to TRBD1. This CDR3 has 14 amino acids. With V trimmed by 7 bases and J by 8 bases, 9 bases remained unmatched. Germline V CDR1 and CDR2: LNHDA, SQIVND (reference sequence). Here the CDR3 DNA reads TGTGCCAGTACCGCGGGCAGGGGGCAAGAAAAACTGTTTTTT. This encodes CASTAGRGQEKLFF.

This chain joins TRBV5-1 and TRBJ1-6; 7 bases are shared with TRBD1. V lost 2 bases, J lost 6 bases, and 2 bases stayed unmatched. The CDR3 runs to 14 residues. The germline V gene has CDR1 SGHRS and CDR2 YFSETQ. The CDR3 sequence: CASSFGTANSPLHF. The CDR3 coding sequence is TGCGCCAGCAGCTTCGGGACAGCTAATTCACCCCTCCACTTT. Full variable domain (outside the CDR3, taken from reference TRBV5-1 and TRBJ1-6): KAGVTQTPRYLIKTRGQQVTLSCSPISGHRSVSWYQQTPGQGLQFLFEYFSETQRNKGNFPGRFSGRQFSNSRSEMNVSTLELGDSALYLCASSFGTANSPLHFGNGTRLTVT.

This sequence joins TRBV19 and TRBJ2-3; D perhaps matches TRBD1 (5 bases). This CDR3 region has 13 residues. V lost 6 bases and J lost 0, with 7 bases in between. Germline lookup yields CDR1 LNHDA and CDR2 SQIVND (reference sequence). CDR3 loop: CASRTASTDTQYF. In DNA, the CDR3 is TGTGCCAGTAGGACAGCTAGCACAGATACGCAGTATTTT.

This clone was counted only a few times. Written as DNA, the CDR3 is TGTGCCAGCAGTTTAATCGGGCTAGCGCTAGCGGGAGCATCCTACAATGAGCAGTTCTTC. Translation: CASSLIGLALAGASYNEQFF. The V and J genes are TRBV28 and TRBJ2-1, with 10 nucleotides matching TRBD2. Looked up from germline, CDR1 is MDHEN and CDR2 is SYDVKM. The CDR3 contains 20 residues. V trimming: 2 bases; J trimming: 1 base; junction bases outside the gene matches: 14.

The J gene is TRBJ1-2, the V gene TRBV6-1, with TRBD1 as a possible D gene (6 bases). Germline-derived CDR1 and CDR2 are MNHNS and SASEGT. The length of the CDR3 is 13 residues. Trimming took 6 bases from V and 3 from J, leaving 11 bases between them. The CDR3, as DNA: TGTGCCAGCAGAAAACAGGGATACTATGGCTACACCTTC. Protein sequence: CASRKQGYYGYTF.

This chain's CDR3 is CASSPRLAGNTDTQYF. CDR3 DNA: TGTGCCAGCAGCCCCCGACTAGCGGGAAACACAGATACGCAGTATTTT. The chain links TRBV7-2 to TRBJ2-3; 11 nucleotides align to TRBD2. The ends lost 5 bases at V and 2 bases at J; junction bases unmatched: 6. From germline, CDR1 is SGHTA and CDR2 FQGNSA. This CDR3 has 16 residues.

This clone turned up a few times. Other nucleotide sequences from this sample produce the same CDR3. Here the CDR3 DNA reads TGTGCCAGCAGTGAAGGGACTAGCGGCTCCTACGAGCAGTACTTC. It codes for CASSEGTSGSYEQYF. The chain recombines TRBV6-1 with TRBJ2-7; TRBD2 matches at 10 bases. CDR3 length: 15 residues. The trim removed 1 base at V and 0 bases at J, leaving 0 bases unmatched. Germline CDR1 and CDR2: MNHNS and SASEGT.

The V and J genes are TRBV7-6 and TRBJ2-3, with TRBD2 identical over 11 bases. In germline, CDR1 is SGHVS, CDR2 FNYEAQ. V was clipped by 1 base and J by 2 bases; unmatched bases: 2. The CDR3 is made up of 16 amino acids. CDR3 residues: CASSLVTSGATDTQYF. CDR3 nucleotides: TGTGCCAGCAGCTTAGTGACTAGCGGGGCCACAGATACGCAGTATTTT.